This T cell receptor (beta chain) comes out of a study of identical twins. The donor group consisted entirely of healthy Caucasians. Germline V gene data show CDR1 as MNHEY and CDR2 as SVGEGT. The CDR3 has 11 amino acids. Trimming stripped 2 bases from V and 9 bases from J, with 5 bases between. TCRdb analysed the 5' RACE reads with MiXCR anew, one entry per CDR3 protein. The profile shows under 800,000 distinct CDR3 sequences, about 20% of them singletons. In addition, the sample was reused for a study of T cells expressing NK-cell markers. Per that study: In a group of about 6 donors, dominant NKG2C+ clonotypes represented 1.0-7.0% of CD8+ T cells.

This clonotype originated in a woman aged 18 to 35 in good health. Sequencing was performed on PBMCs. This chain joins TRBV6-2 or TRBV6-3 and TRBJ2-1; D is unclear. Written as DNA, the CDR3 is TGTGCCAGCAGTTACCGTGTTGAGCAGTTCTTC. Translation gives CASSYRVEQFF.